One sample yielded the 28 T cell receptor beta chains listed below, sequenced in a study of blood T cell repertoires in COVID-19. Sequencing was performed with immunoSEQ multiplex PCR; in TCRdb, only in-frame clones are kept and a portion is missing. This table has 250,000 or so clones, more than 80% appearing once. Sequenced sample: peripheral blood. These receptors were taken from a human donor in a cohort sampled during active COVID-19.

CDR3 DNA: TGCGCCAGCAGCTTGGGTGGCGGGGGGGCCCAGTACAATGAGCAGTTCTTC. Protein sequence: CASSLGGGGAQYNEQFF. The chain couples TRBV5-1 to TRBJ2-1, with 9 bases that match TRBD2. Germline V gene lookup returns CDR1 SGHRS and CDR2 YFSETQ. The trim removed 0 bases at V and 4 bases at J, leaving 8 bases unmatched. CDR3 size: 17 residues.

This chain connects TRBV5-1 to TRBJ2-2, with 7 bases fitting TRBD1. V lost 1 base to trimming and J lost 0 bases; unmatched junction nucleotides: 3. This CDR3 has 16 amino acids. The V gene's germline CDR1 is SGHRS and CDR2 YFSETQ. CDR3 amino acids: CASSLRGRPNTGELFF. The CDR3, as DNA: TGCGCCAGCAGCTTGAGGGGGCGCCCGAACACCGGGGAGCTGTTTTTT.

The chain combines TRBV5-6 with TRBJ1-1; possibly TRBD1 for D (6 bases). The CDR3 covers 15 residues. V was clipped by 6 bases and J by 4 bases, with 19 bases between them. Germline loops: CDR1 SGHDT, CDR2 YYEEEE. CDR3 coding DNA: TGTGCCAGCACTAAAGACAGGAGATGGGGCACTGAAGCTTTCTTT. It specifies CASTKDRRWGTEAFF.

This rearrangement joins TRBV5-1 to TRBJ1-2; D unresolved. V was trimmed by 0 bases and J by 2 bases, leaving 8 bases between them. This CDR3 has 14 amino acids. Germline V gives CDR1 SGHRS, CDR2 YFSETQ. Written as DNA, the CDR3 is TGCGCCAGCAGCTTGGATAGCCCGAACTATGGCTACACCTTC. As protein: CASSLDSPNYGYTF.

The J gene is TRBJ2-1, the V gene TRBV24-1; 7 bases agree with TRBD2. From germline, CDR1 is KGHDR and CDR2 SFDVKD. This CDR3 comprises 16 residues. V was pared by 5 bases and J by 2 bases, with 8 bases of the junction left unmatched. The DNA of the CDR3 is TGTGCCACCAGTGCCCTCCTAGCGGAACCCTACAATGAGCAGTTCTTC. Protein sequence: CATSALLAEPYNEQFF.

V and J are TRBV19 and TRBJ2-1; TRBD2 agrees at 9 bases. Unmatched junction bases numbered 10, after V lost 6 bases and J lost 7 bases. CDR1 is LNHDA and CDR2 is SQIVND in the germline V gene (reference sequence). This CDR3 spans 15 amino acids. CDR3 nucleotide sequence: TGTGCCAGTAGCCCAGGGCGCCTAGCGGGGAATGAGCAGTTCTTC. Its protein is CASSPGRLAGNEQFF.

The chain has TRBV28 and TRBJ2-3, with 9 nucleotides matching TRBD1. The CDR3 sequence is 13 residues long. CDR1 and CDR2 from the germline V gene are MDHEN and SYDVKM. Unmatched junction bases numbered 1, after V lost 5 bases and J lost 4 bases. DNA for the CDR3: TGTGCCAGCAGTCGACAGGGGGCAGATACGCAGTATTTT. Protein sequence: CASSRQGADTQYF.

The V call is TRBV7-2, the J call TRBJ2-3, with 8 bases that match TRBD2. The V segment lost 6 bases and the J segment 5 bases; nucleotides outside the gene matches: 10. The germline gives CDR1 SGHTA, CDR2 FQGNSA. The CDR3 sequence is 15 residues long. CDR3 region: CASRRLASGQDTQYF. The CDR3 DNA reads TGTGCCAGCAGGCGACTAGCGTCGGGTCAAGATACGCAGTATTTT.

The chain uses TRBV2 and TRBJ1-2; D remains ambiguous. The CDR3 is 13 residues long. Per germline, CDR1 SNHLY and CDR2 FYNNEI. V was clipped by 6 bases and J by 2 bases, with 10 bases between them. In DNA, the CDR3 is TGTGCCAGCAGCATACAGCCGAACTATGGCTACACCTTC. Its translation is CASSIQPNYGYTF. Supplemented by reference TRBV2 and TRBJ1-2, the full variable domain reads EPEVTQTPSHQVTQMGQEVILRCVPISNHLYFYWYRQILGQKVEFLVSFYNNEISEKSEIFDDQFSVERPDGSNFTLKIRSTKLEDSAMYFCASSIQPNYGYTFGSGTRLTVV.

The chain is built from TRBV3-1 (or the pseudogene TRBV3-2) and TRBJ2-3, with TRBD2 matching 11 bases. The V gene end was trimmed by 5 bases and the J gene end by 3 bases; junction bases not matched to a gene: 4. CDR3 length: 15 amino acids. Per the germline V gene, CDR1 is LGHDT and CDR2 is YNNKEL (reference sequence). The chain's CDR3 is CASSIAGGPTDTQYF. The CDR3 DNA follows: TGTGCCAGCAGCATAGCGGGAGGGCCAACAGATACGCAGTATTTT.

The V and J genes are TRBV3-1 (or the pseudogene TRBV3-2) and TRBJ1-2; TRBD1 matches 8 bases. V was clipped by 0 bases and J by 7 bases; unmatched bases: 4. This CDR3 is built from 14 residues. Germline V gene lookup returns CDR1 LGHDT and CDR2 YNNKEL (reference sequence). This chain's CDR3 is CASSQDQGARGYTF. CDR3 coding DNA: TGTGCCAGCAGCCAAGATCAGGGGGCCCGTGGCTACACCTTC.

This clone came up a few times. The chain links TRBV2 to TRBJ1-1; D may be TRBD1 (5 bases). V was cut by 7 bases and J by 0 bases, with 12 bases left in between. This CDR3 has 14 residues. CDR1 and CDR2 from the germline V gene are SNHLY and FYNNEI. The CDR3 loop reads CASIYMTVNTEAFF. The CDR3 coding sequence is TGTGCCAGCATCTATATGACAGTGAACACTGAAGCTTTCTTT. Looking up the rest from reference TRBV2 and TRBJ1-1 gives the full variable domain: EPEVTQTPSHQVTQMGQEVILRCVPISNHLYFYWYRQILGQKVEFLVSFYNNEISEKSEIFDDQFSVERPDGSNFTLKIRSTKLEDSAMYFCASIYMTVNTEAFFGQGTRLTVV.

V gene TRBV4-1 combines with J gene TRBJ1-6; the match to TRBD1 covers 9 bases. CDR3 length: 15 amino acids. Trimming took 2 bases from V and 7 from J; bases not matched to a gene: 3. CDR1 MGHRA and CDR2 YSYEKL come from the germline V gene. The chain's CDR3 is CASSQRDRENSPLHF. DNA of the CDR3: TGCGCCAGCAGCCAAAGGGACAGGGAGAATTCACCCCTCCACTTT.

The chain carries TRBV6-4 and TRBJ2-3; 8 nucleotides agree with TRBD2. The CDR3 runs 14 residues. J was trimmed by 1 base and V by 10 bases; bases with no gene match: 7. Germline CDR1 is MRHNA and CDR2 is SNTAGT. DNA for the CDR3: TGTGCCACCTCATCGGGGGGGGGCACAGATACGCAGTATTTT. As protein: CATSSGGGTDTQYF.

CDR3 amino acids: CASYGPGGNYGYTF. The CDR3 DNA is TGTGCCAGTTACGGCCCAGGGGGTAACTATGGCTACACCTTC. The chain has TRBV19 and TRBJ1-2, with 7 positions matching TRBD1. From germline, CDR1 is LNHDA and CDR2 SQIVND (reference sequence). There are 14 residues in the CDR3. J gave up 1 base and V 8 bases, and 7 bases lay outside the gene matches.

This clone appeared a few times. The rearrangement links TRBV5-1 to TRBJ1-1; D uncertain. Trimming took 1 base from V and 6 from J, leaving 13 bases between them. The CDR3 has 14 amino acids. Germline CDR1 is SGHRS and CDR2 is YFSETQ. CDR3: CASSLFRGDAEAFF. The DNA for the CDR3 is TGCGCCAGCAGCTTGTTTCGCGGTGACGCTGAAGCTTTCTTT.

The J gene is TRBJ1-3, the V gene TRBV3-1 (or the pseudogene TRBV3-2); unclear D gene. CDR1 is LGHDT and CDR2 is YNNKEL in the germline V gene (reference sequence). Deletions cut 0 bases from V and 4 bases from J, with 7 bases between. This CDR3 contains 14 residues. The CDR3 DNA is TGTGCCAGCAGCCAAGAGCGCCCGGGAAACACCATATATTTT. It encodes CASSQERPGNTIYF.

V gene TRBV18 combines with J gene TRBJ2-7; 7 positions match TRBD1. The V segment lost 2 bases and the J segment 0 bases; nucleotides outside the gene matches: 1. The CDR3 spans 14 residues. Germline V gene lookup returns CDR1 KGHSH and CDR2 LQKENI. In nucleotides, the CDR3 is TGTGCCAGCTCACCAGGGGACAGCTCCTACGAGCAGTACTTC. Its translation: CASSPGDSSYEQYF.

This chain uses TRBV3-1 (or the pseudogene TRBV3-2) with TRBJ1-2, with a tentative D call TRBD1 (6 bases). Trimming took 5 bases from V and 4 from J, leaving 11 bases between them. Germline assignment: CDR1 LGHDT and CDR2 YNNKEL (reference sequence). The CDR3 length is 13 residues. The CDR3 reads CASSLDSPYGYTF. In DNA, the CDR3 is TGTGCCAGCAGCTTGGACAGCCCCTATGGCTACACCTTC.

This clone was seen more than once but under ten times. This rearrangement joins TRBV11-3 to TRBJ1-3; a possible D gene is TRBD1 (5 bases). This CDR3 region has 17 residues. V was shortened by 1 base and J by 2 bases, with 15 bases between the two germline ends. Germline V gene data show CDR1 as SGHNT and CDR2 as YENEEA. DNA of the CDR3: TGTGCCAGCAGCTTAGCGTGGGGGACTTCTACTGGAAACACCATATATTTT. It yields the protein CASSLAWGTSTGNTIYF. The whole variable domain, remainder taken from reference TRBV11-3 and TRBJ1-3, is EAGVVQSPRYKIIEKKQPVAFWCNPISGHNTLYWYLQNLGQGPELLIRYENEEAVDDSQLPKDRFSAERLKGVDSTLKIQPAELGDSAVYLCASSLAWGTSTGNTIYFGEGSWLTVV.

The chain carries TRBV6-4 and TRBJ1-2, with D maybe TRBD1 (5 bases). The germline V gene encodes CDR1 MRHNA and CDR2 SNTAGT. V dropped 5 bases and J dropped 7 bases, with 17 bases sitting between them. This CDR3 is built from 14 residues. The CDR3 spells CASSRSGTTRGYTF. For the CDR3, the DNA is TGTGCCAGCAGTCGGTCGGGGACTACCCGTGGCTACACCTTC.

The V and J genes are TRBV5-4 and TRBJ2-5, with D tentatively TRBD1 (5 bases). The V end was cut by 0 bases, the J end by 1 base, with 7 bases between. The CDR3 length is 14 residues. Germline V gives CDR1 SGHNT, CDR2 YYREEE (reference sequence). The CDR3 nucleotides are TGTGCCAGCAGCTTGGGACAGATCCAAGAGACCCAGTACTTC. Translated: CASSLGQIQETQYF.

The chain recombines TRBV14 with TRBJ2-1; 9 bases map to TRBD1. After removal of 4 bases from V and 6 bases from J, the junction contained 10 bases not matched to a gene. Germline CDR1 SGHDN, CDR2 FVKESK. This CDR3 region has 16 residues. For the CDR3, the DNA is TGTGCCAGCAGCCGAAAGGACAGGGGCGTTCGCAATGAGCAGTTCTTC. This encodes CASSRKDRGVRNEQFF.

This clone has at least ten counts. The chain combines TRBV3-1 (or the pseudogene TRBV3-2) with TRBJ2-5; TRBD2 agrees at 11 bases. CDR1 LGHDT and CDR2 YNNKEL come from the germline V gene (reference sequence). The CDR3 is made up of 15 amino acids. V dropped 4 bases and J dropped 1; count of bases not matched to a gene: 2. CDR3 amino acids: CASSPSGGIQETQYF. The CDR3 DNA follows: TGTGCCAGCAGCCCTAGCGGGGGGATCCAAGAGACCCAGTACTTC.

This clone is medium-sized in the sample. The chain carries TRBV7-2 and TRBJ2-3, with 9 bases that match TRBD1. Germline CDR1 SGHTA, CDR2 FQGNSA. Unmatched junction bases numbered 4, after V lost 6 bases and J lost 6 bases. The CDR3 loop spans 13 amino acids. This CDR3 reads CASRRTGDDTQYF. Here the CDR3 DNA reads TGTGCCAGCAGGAGGACAGGGGACGATACGCAGTATTTT.

The chain recombines TRBV19 with TRBJ2-2; 8 bases align to TRBD2. The CDR3 loop spans 15 amino acids. The germline V gene has CDR1 LNHDA and CDR2 SQIVND (reference sequence). J was trimmed by 2 bases and V by 5 bases; bases with no gene match: 4. CDR3 bases: TGTGCCAGTAGTCCCGGGACTAGTAACACCGGGGAGCTGTTTTTT. It yields the protein CASSPGTSNTGELFF.

The genes are TRBV7-6 and TRBJ2-7, with TRBD1 matching 9 bases. The CDR3 consists of 17 residues. J lost 6 bases, V lost 3 bases, and 15 bases had no gene match. CDR1 is SGHVS and CDR2 is FNYEAQ in the germline V gene. The CDR3 DNA reads TGTGCCAGCAGCTTGCCTAGGGACAGGGTAGGGGCGGGCGAGCAGTACTTC. This codes for CASSLPRDRVGAGEQYF.

J is TRBJ2-2 and V is TRBV7-9, with a weak D call TRBD1 (5 bases). CDR3 length: 16 amino acids. Per germline, CDR1 SEHNR and CDR2 FQNEAQ (reference sequence). Trimming left V 1 base short and J 1 base short, with 10 bases between. The CDR3 region is CASSLGAGQNTGELFF. CDR3 DNA sequence: TGTGCCAGCAGCTTAGGGGCTGGACAGAACACCGGGGAGCTGTTTTTT.